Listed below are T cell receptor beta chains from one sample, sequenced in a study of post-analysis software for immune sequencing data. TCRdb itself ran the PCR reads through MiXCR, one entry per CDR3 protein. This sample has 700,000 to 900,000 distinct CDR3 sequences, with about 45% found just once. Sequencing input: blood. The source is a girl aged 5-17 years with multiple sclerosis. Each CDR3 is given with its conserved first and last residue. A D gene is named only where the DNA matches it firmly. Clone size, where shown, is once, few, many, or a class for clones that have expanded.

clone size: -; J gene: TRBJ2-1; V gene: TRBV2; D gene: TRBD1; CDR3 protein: CASSRQGTDYNEQFF; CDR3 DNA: TGTGCCAGCAGTCGACAGGGTACCGACTACAATGAGCAGTTCTTC
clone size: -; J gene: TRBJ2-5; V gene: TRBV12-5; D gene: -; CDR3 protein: CASAWGNLETQYF; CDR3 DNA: TGTGCTAGTGCGTGGGGGAATCTGGAGACCCAGTACTTC
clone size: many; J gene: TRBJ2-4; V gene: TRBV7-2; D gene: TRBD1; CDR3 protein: CASSLVGTDIQYF; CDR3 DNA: TGTGCCAGCAGCTTAGTGGGGACAGACATTCAGTACTTC
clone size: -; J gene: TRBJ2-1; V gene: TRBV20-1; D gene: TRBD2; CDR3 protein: CSAKRLAGHNEQFF; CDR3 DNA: TGCAGTGCTAAAAGACTAGCGGGGCACAATGAGCAGTTCTTC
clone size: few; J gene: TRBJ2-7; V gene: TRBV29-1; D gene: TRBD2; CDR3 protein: CSVEEAGGGEQYF; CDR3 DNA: TGCAGCGTTGAAGAAGCGGGAGGTGGGGAGCAGTACTTC
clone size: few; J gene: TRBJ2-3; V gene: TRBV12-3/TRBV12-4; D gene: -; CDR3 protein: CASSFRANTDTQYF; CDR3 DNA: TGTGCCAGCAGTTTCAGGGCCAACACAGATACGCAGTATTTT
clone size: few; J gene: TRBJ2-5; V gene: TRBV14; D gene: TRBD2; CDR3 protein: CASSQGLAGLNQGETQYF; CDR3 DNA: TGTGCCAGCAGCCAAGGACTAGCGGGACTAAACCAGGGGGAGACCCAGTACTTC
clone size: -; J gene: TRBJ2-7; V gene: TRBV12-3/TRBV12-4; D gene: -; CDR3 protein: CACSPQWQEAQYF; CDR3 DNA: TGTGCCTGCAGTCCCCAGTGGCAAGAGGCCCAGTACTTC
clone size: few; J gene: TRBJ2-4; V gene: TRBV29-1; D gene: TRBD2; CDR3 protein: CSVEVPGLAAYLAKNIQYF; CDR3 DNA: TGCAGCGTTGAAGTTCCGGGACTAGCGGCCTATCTAGCCAAAAACATTCAGTACTTC
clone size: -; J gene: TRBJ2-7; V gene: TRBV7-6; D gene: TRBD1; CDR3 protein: CASSSGTENYEQYF; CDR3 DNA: TGTGCCAGCAGCTCCGGGACAGAGAACTACGAGCAGTACTTC
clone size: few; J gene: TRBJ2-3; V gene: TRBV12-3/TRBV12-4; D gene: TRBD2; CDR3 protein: CASSFLAGGDTQYF; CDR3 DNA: TGTGCCAGCAGCTTCTTAGCGGGAGGGGATACGCAGTATTTT
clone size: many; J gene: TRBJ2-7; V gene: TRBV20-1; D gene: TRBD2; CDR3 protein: CSAATSGLTGSYEQYF; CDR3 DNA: TGCAGTGCTGCGACTAGCGGGTTAACGGGCTCCTACGAGCAGTACTTC
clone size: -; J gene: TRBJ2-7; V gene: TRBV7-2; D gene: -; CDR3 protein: CASSLAGTRDYEQYF; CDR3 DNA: TGTGCCAGCAGCTTAGCCGGGACAAGAGACTACGAGCAGTACTTC
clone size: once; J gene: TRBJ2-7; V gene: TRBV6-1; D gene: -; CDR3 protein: CASMIRDNTYEQYF; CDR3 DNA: TGTGCCAGCATGATTCGGGACAATACCTACGAGCAGTACTTC
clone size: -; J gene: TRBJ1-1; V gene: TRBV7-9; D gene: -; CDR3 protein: CASSIRAGDTEAFF; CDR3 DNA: TGTGCCAGCAGCATAAGAGCAGGGGACACTGAAGCTTTCTTT
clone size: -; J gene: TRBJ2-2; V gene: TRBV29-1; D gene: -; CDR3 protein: CSVEESQKNTGELFF; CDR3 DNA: TGCAGCGTTGAAGAGTCCCAGAAGAACACCGGGGAGCTGTTTTTT
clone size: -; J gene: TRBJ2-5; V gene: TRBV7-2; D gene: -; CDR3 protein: CASSQRAGETQYF; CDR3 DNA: TGTGCCAGCAGCCAGAGGGCAGGGGAGACCCAGTACTTC
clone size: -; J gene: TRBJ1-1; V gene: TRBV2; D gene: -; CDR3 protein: CASSEARVWTEAFF; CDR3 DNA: TGTGCCAGCAGTGAAGCTCGGGTTTGGACTGAAGCTTTCTTT
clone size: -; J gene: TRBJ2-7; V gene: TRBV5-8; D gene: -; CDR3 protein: CASRRTLGEQYF; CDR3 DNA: TGTGCCAGCAGGAGGACCCTAGGCGAGCAGTACTTC
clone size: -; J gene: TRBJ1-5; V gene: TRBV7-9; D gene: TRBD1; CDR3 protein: CASSLGQDWTGTDSNQPQHF; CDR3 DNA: TGTGCCAGCAGCTTAGGGCAAGACTGGACAGGGACCGATAGCAATCAGCCCCAGCATTTT
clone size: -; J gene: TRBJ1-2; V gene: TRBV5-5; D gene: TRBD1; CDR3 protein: CASSFLDREDGYTF; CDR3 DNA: TGTGCCAGCAGCTTCCTTGACAGGGAGGATGGCTACACCTTC
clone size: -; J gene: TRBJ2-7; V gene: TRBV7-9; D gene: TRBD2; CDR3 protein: CASSGRTSGGEYYEQYF; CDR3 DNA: TGTGCCAGCAGCGGAAGGACTAGCGGGGGGGAATACTACGAGCAGTACTTC
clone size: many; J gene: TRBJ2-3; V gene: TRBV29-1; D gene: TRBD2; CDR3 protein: CSEREGPDTQYF; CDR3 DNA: TGCAGCGAGCGGGAGGGACCAGATACGCAGTATTTT
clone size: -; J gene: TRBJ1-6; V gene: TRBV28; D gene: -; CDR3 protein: CASSLFQDGIGSPLHF; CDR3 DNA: TGTGCCAGCAGTTTATTCCAGGATGGGATCGGTTCACCCCTCCACTTT
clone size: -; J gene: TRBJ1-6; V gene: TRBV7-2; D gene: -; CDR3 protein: CASSLEGGSYNSPLHF; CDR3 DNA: TGTGCCAGCAGCTTAGAGGGGGGCTCCTATAATTCACCCCTCCACTTT
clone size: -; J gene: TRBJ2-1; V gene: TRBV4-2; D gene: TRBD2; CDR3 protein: CACSQEREFHEQFF; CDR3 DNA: TGTGCCTGCAGCCAAGAGCGGGAGTTCCATGAGCAGTTCTTC
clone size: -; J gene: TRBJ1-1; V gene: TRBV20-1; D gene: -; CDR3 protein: CSARSQSEGRPEAFF; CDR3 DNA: TGCAGTGCTAGATCCCAATCGGAGGGTAGGCCTGAAGCTTTCTTT
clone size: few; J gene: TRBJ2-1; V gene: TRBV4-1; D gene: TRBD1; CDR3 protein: CASSQEPTGADVYNEQFF; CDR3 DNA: TGCGCCAGCAGCCAAGAACCCACAGGGGCGGACGTTTACAATGAGCAGTTCTTC
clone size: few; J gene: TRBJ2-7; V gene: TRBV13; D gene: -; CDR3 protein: CASSQNGVEQYF; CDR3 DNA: TGTGCCAGCAGCCAAAACGGCGTCGAGCAGTACTTC